What follows are 2 T cell receptor beta chains derived from one specimen sequenced in a study of human T cells and chemical hapten exposure. MiXCR, applied by TCRdb to the RACE reads, yields one record per CDR3 protein. The sample has 150,000 to 200,000 distinct CDR3 sequences, 20% to 25% seen once. Documented time point: patch test 3, about 24 weeks after DPC sensitization. Sample treatment: therapeutic diphenylcyclopropenone sensitization with weekly scalp DPC. This material consisted of whole blood, taken in connection with sensitization to the hapten diphenylcyclopropenone (DPC). The receptors derive from a woman aged 40 to 50 with alopecia areata. Some clones in this sample may be carry-over from other donors' samples.

This clonotype came up many times. V and J are TRBV28 and TRBJ1-1; no reliable D call. The CDR3 is 12 residues long. CDR1 and CDR2 from the germline V gene are MDHEN and SYDVKM. V was pared by 3 bases and J by 6 bases, with 8 bases between. The CDR3 protein is CASSFRRAEAFF. In DNA form, the CDR3 reads TGTGCCAGCAGTTTTCGGAGGGCTGAAGCTTTCTTT.

The chain couples TRBV5-1 to TRBJ2-1; tentatively, D is TRBD2 (5 bases). The germline V gene has CDR1 SGHRS and CDR2 YFSETQ. The CDR3 runs 13 residues. V gave up 4 bases and J gave up 10 bases, with 15 bases separating them. CDR3 region: CASSVRVDGEQFF. CDR3 coding DNA: TGCGCCAGCAGCGTGAGGGTGGACGGGGAGCAGTTCTTC.